This is a list of T cell receptor beta chains from one sample in a study of shared clonotypes between healthy human individuals. Method: immunoSEQ multiplex PCR; TCRdb's copy keeps in-frame clones and lacks some. The profile covers under 650,000 clones, with 96% appearing a single time and about 0.054% taken by the ten largest. The sequenced sample was naive CD4+ T cells sorted from blood. Every receptor here comes from a woman aged 25 to 39 in good health. CDR3s include the opening cysteine and the closing phenylalanine or tryptophan. D genes are given only for firm matches. Clone size is not always given. Where it is, it says once, few, many or a class for expanded clones.

TGCGCCAGCACTAGGGAAACCGGGACAGGGGGCTACGAGCAGTACTTC	CASTRETGTGGYEQYF	TRBV5-1	TRBJ2-7	-	TRBD1
TGTGCCAGCAGTGAAACTCCACAGGGACGGGAGACCCAGTACTTC	CASSETPQGRETQYF	TRBV2	TRBJ2-5	-	-
TGTGCCAGCAGTCCCCTAGGGAGTGGCACCGGGGAGCTGTTTTTT	CASSPLGSGTGELFF	TRBV28	TRBJ2-2	-	-
TGCACCAGCAGCCTGTGGGCTAGCGGGATGGTCTACAATGAGCAGTTCTTC	CTSSLWASGMVYNEQFF	TRBV1	TRBJ2-1	-	-
TGTGCCAGCACTCCGGGGGCTGAAGCTTTCTTT	CASTPGAEAFF	TRBV5-8	TRBJ1-1	once	-
TGTGCCAGCTCACCTTCTCAGGACGAGCAGTACTTC	CASSPSQDEQYF	TRBV18	TRBJ2-7	-	-
TGCGCCAGCAGCTTGGAAGTCGGCAGGGTCACCGGGGAGCTGTTTTTT	CASSLEVGRVTGELFF	TRBV5-1	TRBJ2-2	-	-
TGCGCCAGCAGTGAGTCGGCTAGCGGCTCCTACGAGCAGTACTTC	CASSESASGSYEQYF	TRBV10-2	TRBJ2-7	-	TRBD2
TGTGCCAGTAGCTCAGGGGACAGCCTTAATGAAAAACTGTTTTTT	CASSSGDSLNEKLFF	TRBV19	TRBJ1-4	-	TRBD1
TGTGCCAGCTCACCAGAAGCGGGCAATCAGCCCCAGCATTTT	CASSPEAGNQPQHF	TRBV18	TRBJ1-5	-	-
TGTGCCAGCAGTGACGAGGACGGATTCTACAGGGAGACCCAGTACTTC	CASSDEDGFYRETQYF	TRBV6-1	TRBJ2-5	-	-
TGTGCCAGCAGCATTTACAGGGGCCCGTCGGACGAGCAGTACTTC	CASSIYRGPSDEQYF	TRBV4-2	TRBJ2-7	-	TRBD1
TGCGCCAGCAGCCGAGGGACTAGCGGGACGGCCTACCAAGAGACCCAGTACTTC	CASSRGTSGTAYQETQYF	TRBV5-1	TRBJ2-5	once	TRBD2
TGTGCCAGCAGTCCCCCCGTGGCCTGGGGAGCGGGAGAGGGGTTTTACAATGAGCAGTTCTTC	CASSPPVAWGAGEGFYNEQFF	TRBV27	TRBJ2-1	-	TRBD2
TGTGCCTGGCGCGGGGCTAGCTACGAGCAGTACTTC	CAWRGASYEQYF	TRBV30	TRBJ2-7	-	-
TGCGCCAGCAGCCAAGATCGAGTTCGGATGGAGACCCAGTACTTC	CASSQDRVRMETQYF	TRBV4-1	TRBJ2-5	-	-
TGCGCCAGCAGCCAAGCGGACAGGGAGAACACTGAAGCTTTCTTT	CASSQADRENTEAFF	TRBV4-1	TRBJ1-1	-	TRBD1
TGTGCCAGCAGTATTCACAGGGGCCTGGGCAATCAGCCCCAGCATTTT	CASSIHRGLGNQPQHF	TRBV28	TRBJ1-5	-	TRBD1
TGTGCCAGCAGTGAACTGGAGGGACAGGGAGGTGATACGCAGTATTTT	CASSELEGQGGDTQYF	TRBV6-1	TRBJ2-3	once	TRBD1
TGTGCCAGCAGTCTCAGCGGGAGTGGTAATGAGCAGTTCTTC	CASSLSGSGNEQFF	TRBV6-1	TRBJ2-1	-	TRBD2
TGTGCCAGCAGCGCACAACTAGCGGGATCCTACGAGCAGTACTTC	CASSAQLAGSYEQYF	TRBV9	TRBJ2-7	-	TRBD2
TGTGCCAGCAGTTTACAGACCTCGGGGGCGGGCACCGAGGAGCTGTTTTTT	CASSLQTSGAGTEELFF	TRBV28	TRBJ2-2	-	-
TGTGCCAGCTCACCAGATAGGGGCGGCAATCAGCCCCAGCATTTT	CASSPDRGGNQPQHF	TRBV18	TRBJ1-5	-	-
TGTGCCAGCAGTTACCGGCAGGGGGCTGGCAATCAGCCCCAGCATTTT	CASSYRQGAGNQPQHF	TRBV6-6	TRBJ1-5	-	TRBD1
TGCAGTGCGGGAGTCAAGCAGTTCTTC	CSAGVKQFF	TRBV20-1	TRBJ2-1	-	-
TGTGCCAGCAGCTTAGGGGGGCCCTCCTACAATGAGCAGTTCTTC	CASSLGGPSYNEQFF	TRBV7-2	TRBJ2-1	-	-
TGTGCCAGTAGTGCCCGACAGGGCCCCTACGAGCAGTACTTC	CASSARQGPYEQYF	TRBV19	TRBJ2-7	-	TRBD1
TGTGCCAGCAGCCGGGACAGGAACACCGGGGAGCTGTTTTTT	CASSRDRNTGELFF	TRBV2	TRBJ2-2	-	TRBD1
TGTGCCAGTAGTATAGATCGGGGACCGAACACTGAAGCTTTCTTT	CASSIDRGPNTEAFF	TRBV19	TRBJ1-1	-	-
TGTGCCAGCAGCTTGCGGCGGAACACAGATACGCAGTATTTT	CASSLRRNTDTQYF	TRBV5-8	TRBJ2-3	-	-
TGCAGCGTTGGACCCGGCCCCGGGACGCACTCCTACGAGCAGTACTTC	CSVGPGPGTHSYEQYF	TRBV29-1	TRBJ2-7	-	-
TGTGCCAGCAGTTTATGGGAGGGGTCTGGGGCCAACGTCCTGACTTTC	CASSLWEGSGANVLTF	TRBV28	TRBJ2-6	-	-
TGTGCCAGCAGCGGTACGGACAGGGGGCAGCTAGAGCAGTACTTC	CASSGTDRGQLEQYF	TRBV5-4	TRBJ2-7	-	TRBD1